The sequence of this TCR beta chain was determined in a study of blood T cells in healthy people across ages. Across the study: With template switching, about one barcoded beta molecule was captured per two T cells.

Per germline, CDR1 MDHEN and CDR2 SYDVKM. The CDR3 sequence is 15 residues long. Between the trimmed V and J ends, which lost 2 bases and 8 bases, there was a span of 13 bases. This clonotype was counted only a few times. Its target is unknown. A second PCR, run for roughly 7 to 11 cycles, used a sample-barcoded 5' primer plus a J-beta primer mix. Template switching added a 12-random-nucleotide identifier to every cDNA molecule. Each CDR3 protein gets one entry after TCRdb re-called the 5' RACE reads with MiXCR. The sample lists some 640,000 distinct CDR3 sequences, more than 40% occurring once. Study findings and constraints: Significant beta diversity loss was already apparent by age roughly 40, declining roughly linearly.

Russia was home to the donors, healthy Caucasian individuals aged about 6 to 90. The TCR sequence derives from a woman aged 60-70 years in good health. The chain recombines TRBV28 with TRBJ1-6, with D unresolved. The sequenced sample was blood. CDR3 region: CASSLMSSGDSPLHF. The CDR3 DNA is TGTGCCAGCAGTTTAATGTCGTCCGGGGATTCACCCCTCCACTTT.